This TCR beta chain stems from a study of cytomegalovirus exposure and HLA in healthy donors. With 60 Vbeta and 13 Jbeta primers, the PCR was carried out. Clones were sequenced by immunoSEQ multiplex PCR, and TCRdb holds only the in-frame ones, with some missing. The profile covers approximately 77,000 clones, with about three quarters appearing a single time and 3.5% to 5.5% taken by the ten largest. The clonotype was recovered from a man aged 35-49 years in good health and CMV-seronegative. The sample taken for sequencing was PBMCs.

The CDR3 DNA follows: TGTGCCAGCAGTCGGACAGGGGGTATTCACGAGCAGTACTTC. This sequence encodes CASSRTGGIHEQYF. The gene calls are TRBV6-5 and TRBJ2-7, with 10 bases that match TRBD1. The CDR3 consists of 14 residues. Trimming took 5 bases from V and 5 from J; bases not matched to a gene: 6. Per germline, CDR1 MNHEY and CDR2 SVGAGI.